This TCR beta chain stems from a study of technical replicates of blood from several donors (dated by TCRdb to 2015 to 2018). This clone was seen just once. There is no known antigen for this receptor. No base-level quality is on record; no much larger clone is a single base apart. Library preparation was by the immunoSEQ multiplex PCR assay. The immuneACCESS repertoire file appears here via TCRdb, limited to in-frame rearrangements. These files lack a portion of the clones; in checked studies, under half of the deficit traces to unresolved V genes, and the cause of the others is not known. The sample table lists under 85,000 clones, less than 98% of them with a count of one. The ten largest account for about 0.19% of the sample. Input material: T cells isolated from PBMCs. The TCR sequence derives from a human donor in good health.

The CDR3 sequence is CASTRARPDNTGELFF. The nucleotide sequence reads as follows: TGTGCCAGCACCCGAGCTCGCCCCGATAACACCGGGGAGCTGTTTTTT. The V and J genes are TRBV5-4 and TRBJ2-2; too little of a D gene remains to name it. Taken from the germline V gene (reference sequence), the CDR1 and CDR2 loops are SGHNT and YYREEE. The CDR3 covers 16 residues, taking in both the cysteine and the phenylalanine. Only CDR3 DNA is held: 48 bases, read in frame from base 1. A distance of 17 bases separates the germline ends of V and J, which lose 6 bases and 2 bases respectively.